Listed here are 13 T cell receptor beta chains from one sample, sequenced in a study of regulatory T cells in long-lasting Graves disease. Specified time point: persistent/refractory GD, antithyroid drugs over 5 years with positive TRAb. Extracted PBMC RNA gave rise to the TCR library. For TCR beta, libraries came from iRepertoire HTBI primers and Arm-PCR of CDR3 regions. Via MiXCR, TCRdb re-called the multiplex PCR reads, giving one row per CDR3 protein. The table has over 350,000 distinct CDR3 sequences, about 20% seen once; the top ten hold around 20%. The starting material was peripheral blood mononuclear cells (PBMCs), obtained when the disease was refractory, from a patient treated with antithyroid drugs. These receptors came from a female donor with Graves disease.

This clonotype was observed a handful of times. The V and J genes are TRBV29-1 and TRBJ2-7, with TRBD1 matching over 9 bases. Germline CDR1 reads SQVTM; CDR2 reads ANQGSEA. V was pared by 3 bases and J by 1 base, with 7 bases of the junction left unmatched. The CDR3 sequence is 15 residues long. The DNA for the CDR3 is TGCAGCGTTGAGGGTCTCGGGACAGGGTCCTACGAGCAGTACTTC. It yields the protein CSVEGLGTGSYEQYF.

This chain connects TRBV19 to TRBJ1-2, with no clear D. The CDR3 sequence is 17 residues long. V was clipped by 6 bases and J by 0 bases, with 20 bases between them. The V gene's germline CDR1 is LNHDA and CDR2 SQIVND (reference sequence). The chain's CDR3 is CASSKTSGTTSNYGYTF. The CDR3 nucleotides read TGTGCCAGTAGCAAAACCTCCGGAACAACTTCTAACTATGGCTACACCTTC.

This clonotype has only a few counts. The chain recombines TRBV12-3 or TRBV12-4 with TRBJ1-5; D is undetermined. V was trimmed by 3 bases and J by 0 bases, leaving 6 bases between them. The CDR3 loop spans 14 amino acids. This CDR3 reads CASSFTFSNQPQHF. In DNA, the CDR3 is TGTGCCAGCAGTTTTACCTTTAGCAATCAGCCCCAGCATTTT.

This clonotype was picked up a small number of times. The chain recombines TRBV29-1 with TRBJ1-5; D is possibly TRBD1 (5 bases). The length of the CDR3 is 12 residues. Per the germline V gene, CDR1 is SQVTM and CDR2 is ANQGSEA. The V end was cut by 4 bases, the J end by 4 bases, with 8 bases between. The CDR3 DNA follows: TGCAGCGTTGGCAGGGATAATCAGCCCCAGCATTTT. Protein: CSVGRDNQPQHF.

Ten or more counts support this clonotype. The chain employs TRBV7-9 and TRBJ2-4; TRBD1 matches at 7 bases. With 5 bases clipped from V and 4 bases from J, the junction kept 8 bases outside the gene matches. This CDR3 spans 15 amino acids. Germline CDR1 is SEHNR and CDR2 is FQNEAQ (reference sequence). CDR3 nucleotides: TGTGCCAGCAGCCCATCGGGGACAGCTAAAAACATTCAGTACTTC. It is translated as CASSPSGTAKNIQYF.

This clonotype was seen a few times. V and J are TRBV6-1 and TRBJ2-2; D could derive from TRBD1 or TRBD2 (5 bases each). Germline lookup yields CDR1 MNHNS and CDR2 SASEGT. Trimming pared 7 bases from V and 4 bases from J, leaving 19 bases between. The CDR3 totals 16 residues. The CDR3 loop reads CASKPAAGASTGELFF. The CDR3 nucleotides are TGTGCCAGCAAACCCGCCGCCGGGGCGAGCACCGGGGAGCTGTTTTTT.

This clonotype was seen a few times. The chain carries TRBV11-2 and TRBJ2-3; D remains unclear. V dropped 0 bases and J dropped 1 base, with 5 bases sitting between them. The CDR3 loop spans 14 amino acids. CDR1 SGHAT and CDR2 FQNNGV come from the germline V gene. CDR3 residues: CASSLEAGTDTQYF. CDR3 nucleotides: TGTGCCAGCAGCTTAGAGGCGGGCACAGATACGCAGTATTTT.

This chain uses TRBV2 with TRBJ1-3; possibly TRBD1 for D (6 bases). Looked up from germline, CDR1 is SNHLY and CDR2 is FYNNEI. V lost 5 bases to trimming and J lost 11 bases, with 13 bases between them. The CDR3 consists of 12 residues. CDR3 bases: TGTGCCAGCAGTAACGACAGGTCAGCCATATATTTT. This encodes CASSNDRSAIYF.

This clonotype was found once. J is TRBJ2-7 and V is TRBV5-4, with TRBD1 matching 8 bases. The CDR3 totals 13 residues. In germline, CDR1 is SGHNT, CDR2 YYREEE (reference sequence). Unmatched junction bases numbered 3, after V lost 5 bases and J lost 2 bases. CDR3 residues: CASRAGQAYEQYF. The CDR3 bases are TGTGCCAGCAGGGCGGGACAGGCCTACGAGCAGTACTTC.

The rearrangement links TRBV20-1 to TRBJ2-2, with D possibly matching TRBD1 (5 bases). Germline V gene data show CDR1 as DFQATT and CDR2 as SNEGSKA (reference sequence). V lost 3 bases and J lost 6, with 20 bases in between. This CDR3 is 16 amino acids long. In DNA form, the CDR3 reads TGCAGTGCTAGTCTAGGCAGGGAAAGGGGCCCCGGGGAGCTGTTTTTT. Residues: CSASLGRERGPGELFF.

The chain is built from TRBV10-3 and TRBJ1-3; perhaps TRBD1 as D (5 bases). Germline lookup yields CDR1 ENHRY and CDR2 SYGVKD. Trimming removed 6 bases at V and 2 bases at J, with 8 bases between. The CDR3 length is 13 residues. This CDR3 reads CAIRAGTGNTIYF. The CDR3 DNA is TGTGCCATCAGGGCAGGGACTGGAAACACCATATATTTT.

This clonotype was observed many times. The chain uses TRBV12-3 or TRBV12-4 and TRBJ1-5, with 8 bases fitting TRBD1. CDR3 size: 17 residues. J gave up 0 bases and V 6 bases, and 10 bases lay outside the gene matches. The CDR3 DNA sequence: TGTGCCAGCAGCGTACAGGGGGTAGGCTATAGCAATCAGCCCCAGCATTTT. Translating gives CASSVQGVGYSNQPQHF.

This clonotype was observed a few times. The gene calls are TRBV6-9 and TRBJ2-2; TRBD1 might be the D (6 bases). With 3 bases removed from V and 7 bases from J, the gap between germline ends came to 15 bases. The CDR3 loop spans 15 amino acids. Germline values: CDR1 MNHGY, CDR2 SVAAGI. This chain's CDR3 is CASSYTTGTIGELFF. In nucleotides, the CDR3 is TGTGCCAGCAGTTACACTACAGGGACGATCGGGGAGCTGTTTTTT.